These 5 T cell receptor beta chains were sequenced from one sample in a study of blood T cell repertoires in COVID-19. The data were produced by immunoSEQ multiplex PCR, yet TCRdb's version contains in-frame clones alone and is incomplete. The repertoire has about 130,000 clones, 70% to 85% of them found once; the top ten carry approximately 8.4%. Sequencing was done on a sample of PBMCs or T cells enriched from blood (not recorded which). These receptor sequences come from a man aged 50 to 59 who had recovered from COVID-19.

The chain uses TRBV4-3 and TRBJ2-7; no definite D call. The CDR3 contains 14 residues. The V end was cut by 0 bases, the J end by 3 bases, with 9 bases between. The germline V gene has CDR1 LGHNA and CDR2 YSLEER. CDR3 amino acids: CASSQDRAGYEQYF. The CDR3 nucleotides read TGCGCCAGCAGCCAAGATCGAGCCGGCTACGAGCAGTACTTC.

The gene calls are TRBV5-6 and TRBJ2-7; the match to TRBD1 covers 11 bases. CDR3 length: 14 amino acids. Germline V gene sequence: CDR1 SGHDT, CDR2 YYEEEE. V gave up 3 bases and J gave up 7 bases; unmatched junction bases: 6. DNA of the CDR3: TGTGCCAGCAGCTGGGGGACAGGGGGGTCTGAGCAGTACTTC. Its translation: CASSWGTGGSEQYF. The entire variable domain, with the rest obtained from reference TRBV5-6 and TRBJ2-7, is as follows: DAGVTQSPTHLIKTRGQQVTLRCSPKSGHDTVSWYQQALGQGPQFIFQYYEEEERQRGNFPDRFSGHQFPNYSSELNVNALLLGDSALYLCASSWGTGGSEQYFGPGTRLTVT.

V usage is TRBV18 and J usage is TRBJ1-1; D might be TRBD1 (6 bases). This CDR3 spans 18 amino acids. In germline, CDR1 is KGHSH, CDR2 LQKENI. Trimming pared 2 bases from V and 0 bases from J, leaving 19 bases between. DNA for the CDR3: TGTGCCAGCTCACCAATTCATGGTGGAACAGGGATGAACACTGAAGCTTTCTTT. Translating gives CASSPIHGGTGMNTEAFF.

The CDR3 bases are TGTGCCAGCAGTAGCCAGGGTGTGGATGGCTACACCTTC. Amino acids: CASSSQGVDGYTF. This chain links TRBV12-3 or TRBV12-4 with TRBJ1-2; D is perhaps TRBD1 (5 bases). The V and J ends lost 5 bases and 6 bases respectively, with 13 bases between them. The CDR3 consists of 13 residues.

Note on this clone: The same CDR3 also results from other DNA sequences found in this sample. In nucleotides, the CDR3 is TGCGCCAGCAGCTTGGGACAGGGACAGCCCCAGCATTTT. Protein sequence: CASSLGQGQPQHF. This rearrangement joins TRBV5-1 to TRBJ1-5; TRBD1 matches 7 bases. The CDR3 length is 13 residues. V dropped 0 bases and J dropped 7; count of bases not matched to a gene: 1. The V gene's germline CDR1 is SGHRS and CDR2 YFSETQ.